The source of this T cell receptor beta chain is a study of tumor-infiltrating lymphocytes in primary liver carcinoma. The authors made TCR beta cDNA from 400 to 550 ng total RNA with a constant-region primer. Three nested multiplex PCR rounds of slightly modified ARM-PCR generated TCR beta libraries. It was with TRBV1-TRBV30 forward primers and a C-beta reverse primer that the first two PCR rounds were run, at about 9 cycles each. A single record per CDR3 protein comes from TCRdb applying MiXCR to the multiplex PCR reads. The data show around 170,000 distinct CDR3 sequences, roughly three fifths seen once. On this clonotype itself: At one end, the junction sequence differs from germline, possibly due to a read error.

Unsorted whole blood yielded blood RNA, and germline DNA was extracted as well. This CDR3 spans 14 amino acids. Germline assignment: CDR1 SGHAT and CDR2 FQDESV (reference sequence). The chain employs TRBV11-1 and TRBJ2-2, with TRBD1 identical over 7 bases. Sequenced material: peripheral blood. The source of this sequence is a man in his forties with primary liver carcinoma and hepatitis B virus infection. The CDR3 spells CAGSSGQLIGELFF. The CDR3 DNA sequence: TGTGCCGGCAGCTCGGGACAGCTCATCGGGGAGCTGTTTTTT.